This is a list of T cell receptor beta chains from one sample in a study of blood T cell repertoires in COVID-19. This table comes from immunoSEQ multiplex PCR, and its TCRdb copy is limited to in-frame clones, with some not included. The sample consists of roughly 150,000 clones, almost 85% of them appearing once. The specimen was peripheral blood. The origin of the receptors is a human donor with acute or convalescent COVID-19. The donor label of this sample is uncertain. The conserved cysteine and the conserved F or W are not part of the CDR3 here.

TRBV5-1	TRBJ2-1	ASSPTGGVLRQF
TRBV9	TRBJ1-1	ASTPLSGAGNTEAF
TRBV11-2	TRBJ2-3	ASSRTTASTDTQY
TRBV7-9	TRBJ1-1	ASSFGGAETEAF
TRBV19	TRBJ1-1	ASSTPMNTEAF
TRBV5-4	TRBJ2-1	ASSSPWQDNEQF
TRBV11-2	TRBJ1-2	ASSAHRGPNYGYT
TRBV19	TRBJ1-1	ASIGQRNTEAF
TRBV5-6	TRBJ1-2	ASSEGQVYGYT
TRBV2	TRBJ1-2	ASSQQGQNYGYT
TRBV21-1	TRBJ1-2	ASSKEEFIRGAKYGYT
TRBV19	TRBJ2-7	ASSIPGSEQY
TRBV5-4	TRBJ1-1	ASSLAGGRATEAF
TRBV6-1	TRBJ1-5	ASSEARGGQPQH
TRBV4-2	TRBJ1-1	ASSQAGTGDMNTEAF
TRBV12-5	TRBJ2-2	ASGFRQGNTGELF
TRBV6-5	TRBJ2-7	ASTVLGRHSYEQY
TRBV2	TRBJ1-4	ASRFADRGEKLF
TRBV18	TRBJ1-1	ASSPQDRPRGTEAF
TRBV30	TRBJ1-1	AWSVGQNTEAF
TRBV2	TRBJ2-3	ASGVTSGGRTDTQY
TRBV2	TRBJ1-5	ASSEEVRDQPQH
TRBV4-2	TRBJ1-4	ASSQALGATNEKLF
TRBV15	TRBJ2-3	ATSRGTAGSTDTQY
TRBV27	TRBJ1-2	ASSFFPPDSYGYT
TRBV4-3	TRBJ1-3	ASSQVGGRTGNTIY
TRBV3-1/TRBV3-2	TRBJ2-6	ASSPSTGRGANVLT
TRBV19	TRBJ1-1	ASRGQGARTEAF
TRBV6-6	TRBJ2-5	ASSYSSVQETQY
TRBV19	TRBJ1-2	AISDRGYGYT
TRBV24-1	TRBJ1-5	ATRAGGNQPQH
TRBV19	TRBJ1-2	ACSTGVYGYT
TRBV2	TRBJ1-4	ASSRQELEKLF
TRBV5-1	TRBJ2-1	ASSQPPGQGTYNEQF
TRBV7-9	TRBJ2-1	ASSHPRGEQF
TRBV6-5	TRBJ1-5	ASRVGGQPQH
TRBV7-8	TRBJ1-2	ASSRTGPPRGGYT
TRBV2	TRBJ1-1	ASSLAALNTEAF
TRBV4-2	TRBJ2-5	ASSQEPGLAGGLETQY
TRBV5-6	TRBJ1-5	ASSFGQGAQPQH
TRBV4-2	TRBJ1-2	ASSQGLGGDYGYT
TRBV14	TRBJ2-1	ASSQHTGNEQF
TRBV19	TRBJ1-5	ASSMRQGNRPQH
TRBV27	TRBJ2-5	ASSFRPWETQY
TRBV11-2	TRBJ1-6	ASSLERGFNSPLH
TRBV5-5	TRBJ2-5	ASSLVTVETQY
TRBV27	TRBJ2-3	ASSPRGAYTDTQY
TRBV4-2	TRBJ2-3	ASSLGGSTDTQY
TRBV6-6	TRBJ1-5	ASATYQGNQPQH
TRBV5-6	TRBJ2-7	ASSLGAARSYEQY
TRBV7-9	TRBJ2-2	ASSFSGGNTGELF
TRBV7-2	TRBJ2-7	ASSPPSVEQY
TRBV3-1/TRBV3-2	TRBJ1-2	ASSPRDRWGYGYT
TRBV7-8	TRBJ2-1	ASSLFPLTNEQF
TRBV5-1	TRBJ2-6	ASSYGTVSGANVLT